The present T cell receptor (beta chain) was sequenced within a study of T cells in Graves' hyperthyroidism and ophthalmopathy. Study findings and constraints: A model using 13 V-J features told ophthalmopathy apart from stable hyperthyroidism.

This clonotype was detected many times. Its antigen is not known. RNA transcripts yielded amplified TCR beta CDR3 regions. TCR CDR3 regions were first amplified by RT-PCR with HTBI primers. MiXCR was run by TCRdb on the multiplex PCR reads, yielding one entry per CDR3 protein. Of more than 350,000 distinct CDR3 sequences in the sample, about 15% are singletons; the top ten hold about 33%. Isolation of PBMCs was performed on roughly 9 ml fresh peripheral blood. CDR3 length: 18 residues. Germline CDR1 SGHAT, CDR2 FQNNGV. Deletions cut 5 bases from V and 0 bases from J, with 19 bases between. The chain recombines TRBV11-2 with TRBJ2-2, with a weak D call TRBD1 (5 bases). Sequencing was done on a sample of blood. This TCR was recovered from a woman aged 25 to 39 with Graves' hyperthyroidism. For the CDR3, the DNA is TGTGCCAGCAGCCGTACGATGGGGCGGAGCTCGAACACCGGGGAGCTGTTTTTT. This sequence encodes CASSRTMGRSSNTGELFF.